This T cell receptor (beta chain) was documented in a study of siplizumab effects on memory and regulatory T cells. With respect to this clone: Its antigen is unidentified.

Only in-frame clones appear in the TCRdb table, and some are missing; sequencing was by immunoSEQ multiplex PCR. The table includes some 100,000 clones, about 91% detected once. The CDR3 has 15 residues. CDR1 and CDR2 (germline): MNHEY, SVGAGI. Deletions cut 5 bases from V and 3 bases from J, with 16 bases between. Findings of the study overall: Naive T cells appeared more diverse than memory cells and seemed to be major alloresponse contributors. Researchers could map only a minor fraction of alloreactive clones to unstimulated subsets.

The material sequenced was Tregs sorted from blood. This TCR was recovered from a human donor in good health. The gene calls are TRBV6-5 and TRBJ1-1; perhaps TRBD1 as D (5 bases). CDR3 sequence reads: CASSRLSGRDTEAFF. CDR3 coding DNA: TGTGCCAGCAGTCGCCTCTCAGGGAGGGACACTGAAGCTTTCTTT.